This T cell receptor (beta chain) appears in the sequencing data of a study of blood T cells in healthy people across ages. Primed by a sample-barcoded 5' primer and a J-beta primer mix, a second PCR proceeded for about 6 to 12 cycles. Researchers report that each sample yielded at least 2.5 million CDR3-containing paired-end reads. Each CDR3 protein gets one entry after TCRdb re-called the 5' RACE reads with MiXCR. This sample has about 970,000 distinct CDR3 sequences, with roughly half found just once. Study results and caveats: The study found TCR beta diversity correlated strongly with naive T cell percentage. The authors considered diversity estimates from one million T cells to be underestimates.

Collection of approximately 9.3 milliliters of peripheral blood was performed for each donor. From germline, CDR1 is MNHEY and CDR2 SVGEGT. V lost 5 bases to trimming and J lost 11 bases, with 15 bases between them. The CDR3 contains 12 residues. This clonotype was picked up a small number of times. Its antigen is not known. The chain combines TRBV6-2 or TRBV6-3 with TRBJ2-5; D not certain. Sequencing used blood. The receptor was isolated from a woman aged 60-75 years in good health. This CDR3 reads CASSGSSIEQYF. The CDR3 nucleotides read TGTGCCAGCAGTGGGTCTAGTATTGAGCAGTACTTC.